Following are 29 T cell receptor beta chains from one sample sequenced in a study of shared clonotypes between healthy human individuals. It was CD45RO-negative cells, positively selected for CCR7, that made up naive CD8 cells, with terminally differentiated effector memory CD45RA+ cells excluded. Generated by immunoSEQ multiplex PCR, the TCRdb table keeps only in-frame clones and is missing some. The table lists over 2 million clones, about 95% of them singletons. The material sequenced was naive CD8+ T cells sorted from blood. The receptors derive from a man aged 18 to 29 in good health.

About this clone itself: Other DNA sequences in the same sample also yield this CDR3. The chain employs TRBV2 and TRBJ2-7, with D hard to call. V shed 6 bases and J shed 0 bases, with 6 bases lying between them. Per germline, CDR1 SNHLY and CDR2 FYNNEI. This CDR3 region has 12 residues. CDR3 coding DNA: TGTGCCAGCAGAGGGCCCTCCTACGAGCAGTACTTC. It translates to CASRGPSYEQYF.

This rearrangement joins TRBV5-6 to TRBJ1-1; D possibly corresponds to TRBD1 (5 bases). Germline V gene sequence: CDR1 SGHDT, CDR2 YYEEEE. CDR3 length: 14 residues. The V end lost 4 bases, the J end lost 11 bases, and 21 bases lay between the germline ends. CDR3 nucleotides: TGTGCCAGCAGCGTCACCGGGACGTCACCTTCGGCTTTCTTT. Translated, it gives CASSVTGTSPSAFF.

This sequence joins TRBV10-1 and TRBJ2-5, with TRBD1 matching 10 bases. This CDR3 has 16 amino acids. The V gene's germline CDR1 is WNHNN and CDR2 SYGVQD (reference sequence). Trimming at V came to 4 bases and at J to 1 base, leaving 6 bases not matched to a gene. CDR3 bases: TGCGCCAGCAGTGGGGATCGGACAGGGGGCCAAGAGACCCAGTACTTC. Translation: CASSGDRTGGQETQYF.

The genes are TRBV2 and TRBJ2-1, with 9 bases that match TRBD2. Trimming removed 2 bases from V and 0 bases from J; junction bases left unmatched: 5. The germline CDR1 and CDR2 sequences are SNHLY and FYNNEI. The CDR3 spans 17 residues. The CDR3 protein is CASSESRREGSYNEQFF. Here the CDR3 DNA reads TGTGCCAGCAGTGAATCTAGGCGGGAGGGCTCCTACAATGAGCAGTTCTTC.

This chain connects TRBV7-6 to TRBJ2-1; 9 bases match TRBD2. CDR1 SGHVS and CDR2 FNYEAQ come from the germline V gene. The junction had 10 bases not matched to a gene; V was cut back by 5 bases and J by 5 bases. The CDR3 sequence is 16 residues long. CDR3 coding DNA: TGTGCCAGCAGCCGCCGAGCGGGGGGCTTGGACAATGAGCAGTTCTTC. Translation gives CASSRRAGGLDNEQFF.

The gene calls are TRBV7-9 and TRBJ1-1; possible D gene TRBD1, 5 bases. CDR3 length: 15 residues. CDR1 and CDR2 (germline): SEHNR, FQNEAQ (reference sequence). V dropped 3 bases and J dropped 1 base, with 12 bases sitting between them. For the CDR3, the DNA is TGTGCCAGCAGCTTCCCCCAGCAGGGGAACACTGAAGCTTTCTTT. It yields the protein CASSFPQQGNTEAFF.

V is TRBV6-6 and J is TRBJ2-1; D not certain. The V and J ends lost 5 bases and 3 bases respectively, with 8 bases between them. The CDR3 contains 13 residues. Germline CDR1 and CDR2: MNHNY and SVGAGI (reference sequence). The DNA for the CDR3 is TGTGCCAGCAGTCAAACCGACTACAATGAGCAGTTCTTC. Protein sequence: CASSQTDYNEQFF.

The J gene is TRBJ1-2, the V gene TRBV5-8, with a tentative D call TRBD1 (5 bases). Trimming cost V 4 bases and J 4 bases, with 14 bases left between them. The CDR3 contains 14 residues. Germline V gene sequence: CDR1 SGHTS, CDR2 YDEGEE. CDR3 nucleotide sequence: TGTGCCAGCAGCCGCCCGACAGCCTTCTATGGCTACACCTTC. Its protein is CASSRPTAFYGYTF.

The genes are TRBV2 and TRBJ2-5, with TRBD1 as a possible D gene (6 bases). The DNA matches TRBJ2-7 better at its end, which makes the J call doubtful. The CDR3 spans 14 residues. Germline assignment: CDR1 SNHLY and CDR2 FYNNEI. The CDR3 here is CASSERTATYEQYF. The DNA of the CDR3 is TGTGCCAGCAGTGAGAGGACAGCGACCTACGAGCAGTACTTC.

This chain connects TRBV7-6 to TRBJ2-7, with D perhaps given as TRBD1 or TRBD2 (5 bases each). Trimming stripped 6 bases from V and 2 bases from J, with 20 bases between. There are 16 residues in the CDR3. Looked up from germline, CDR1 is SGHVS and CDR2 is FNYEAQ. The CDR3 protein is CASRLSPDGTAYEQYF. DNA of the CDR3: TGTGCCAGCAGGCTCTCTCCTGACGGGACGGCCTACGAGCAGTACTTC. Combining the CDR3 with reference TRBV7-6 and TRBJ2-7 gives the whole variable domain GAGVSQSPRYKVTKRGQDVALRCDPISGHVSLYWYRQALGQGPEFLTYFNYEAQQDKSGLPNDRFSAERPEGSISTLTIQRTEQRDSAMYRCASRLSPDGTAYEQYFGPGTRLTVT.

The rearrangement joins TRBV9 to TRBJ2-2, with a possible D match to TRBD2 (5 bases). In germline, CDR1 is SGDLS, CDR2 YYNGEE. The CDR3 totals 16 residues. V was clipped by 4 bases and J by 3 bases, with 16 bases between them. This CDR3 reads CASSPFSVWDTGELFF. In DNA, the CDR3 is TGTGCCAGCAGCCCCTTTAGCGTGTGGGACACCGGGGAGCTGTTTTTT.

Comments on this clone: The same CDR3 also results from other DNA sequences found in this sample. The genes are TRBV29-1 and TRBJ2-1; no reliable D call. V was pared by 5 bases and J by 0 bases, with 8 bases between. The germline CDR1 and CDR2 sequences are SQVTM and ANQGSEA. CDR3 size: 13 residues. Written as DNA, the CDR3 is TGCAGCGTTCGGGTGCCCTCCTACAATGAGCAGTTCTTC. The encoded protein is CSVRVPSYNEQFF.

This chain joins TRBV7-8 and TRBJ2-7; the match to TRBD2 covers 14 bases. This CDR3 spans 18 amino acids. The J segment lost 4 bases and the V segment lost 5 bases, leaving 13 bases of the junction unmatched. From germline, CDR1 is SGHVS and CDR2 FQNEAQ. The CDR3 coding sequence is TGTGCCAGCAGCGGGACACCGGGACTAGCGGGAGAGTGGTACGAGCAGTACTTC. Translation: CASSGTPGLAGEWYEQYF. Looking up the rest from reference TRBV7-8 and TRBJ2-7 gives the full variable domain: GAGVSQSPRYKVAKRGQDVALRCDPISGHVSLFWYQQALGQGPEFLTYFQNEAQLDKSGLPSDRFFAERPEGSVSTLKIQRTQQEDSAVYLCASSGTPGLAGEWYEQYFGPGTRLTVT.

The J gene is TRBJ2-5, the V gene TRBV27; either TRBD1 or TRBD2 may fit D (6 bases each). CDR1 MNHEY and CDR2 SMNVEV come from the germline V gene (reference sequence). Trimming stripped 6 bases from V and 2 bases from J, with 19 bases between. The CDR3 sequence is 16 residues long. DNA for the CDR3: TGTGCCAGCAGCCCCAGACGGGGGCCGGGGCAAGAGACCCAGTACTTC. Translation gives CASSPRRGPGQETQYF.

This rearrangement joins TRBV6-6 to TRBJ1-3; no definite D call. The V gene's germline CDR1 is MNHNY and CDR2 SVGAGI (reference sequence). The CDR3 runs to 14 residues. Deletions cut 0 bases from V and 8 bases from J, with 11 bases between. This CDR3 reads CASSYSGPRDTIYF. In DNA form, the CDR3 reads TGTGCCAGCAGTTACTCGGGCCCTCGGGACACCATATATTTT.

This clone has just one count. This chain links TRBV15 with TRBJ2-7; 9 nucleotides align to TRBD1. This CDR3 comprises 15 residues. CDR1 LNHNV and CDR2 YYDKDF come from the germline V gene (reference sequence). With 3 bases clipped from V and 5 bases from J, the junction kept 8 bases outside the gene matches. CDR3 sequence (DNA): TGTGCCACCAGCAGCCGGGACAGGGATTTCCACGAGCAGTACTTC. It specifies CATSSRDRDFHEQYF.

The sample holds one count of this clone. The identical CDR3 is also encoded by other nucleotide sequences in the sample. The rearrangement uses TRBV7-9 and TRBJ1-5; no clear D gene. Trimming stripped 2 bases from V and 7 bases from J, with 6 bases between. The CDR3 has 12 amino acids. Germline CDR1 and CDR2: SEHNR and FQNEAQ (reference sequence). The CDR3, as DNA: TGTGCCAGCAGCTTAACGGGACAGCCCCAGCATTTT. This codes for CASSLTGQPQHF.

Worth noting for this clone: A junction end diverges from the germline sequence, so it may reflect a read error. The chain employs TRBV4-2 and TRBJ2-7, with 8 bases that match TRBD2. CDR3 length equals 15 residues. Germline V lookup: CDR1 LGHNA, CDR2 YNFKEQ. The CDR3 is CASSPSAAGVSERYF. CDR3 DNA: TGTGCCAGCAGCCCCTCGGCAGCGGGAGTGTCCGAGCGGTACTTC.

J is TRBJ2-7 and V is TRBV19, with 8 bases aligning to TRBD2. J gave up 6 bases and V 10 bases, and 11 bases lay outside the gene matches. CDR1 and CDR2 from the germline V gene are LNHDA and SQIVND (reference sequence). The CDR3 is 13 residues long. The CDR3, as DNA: TGTGCCACTTCTTGGCGGGGGGCCGCCGAGCAGTACTTC. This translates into CATSWRGAAEQYF. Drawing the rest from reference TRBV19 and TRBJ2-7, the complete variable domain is DGGITQSPKYLFRKEGQNVTLSCEQNLNHDAMYWYRQDPGQGLRLIYYSQIVNDFQKGDIAEGYSVSREKKESFPLTVTSAQKNPTAFYLCATSWRGAAEQYFGPGTRLTVT.

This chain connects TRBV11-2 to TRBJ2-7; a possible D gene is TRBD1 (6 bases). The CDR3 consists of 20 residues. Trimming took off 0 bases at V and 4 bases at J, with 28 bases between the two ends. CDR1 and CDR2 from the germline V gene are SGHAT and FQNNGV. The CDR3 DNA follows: TGTGCCAGCAGCTTAGATAATCAACCGGGTCAGGGGTACGACGGATACGAGCAGTACTTC. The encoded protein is CASSLDNQPGQGYDGYEQYF.

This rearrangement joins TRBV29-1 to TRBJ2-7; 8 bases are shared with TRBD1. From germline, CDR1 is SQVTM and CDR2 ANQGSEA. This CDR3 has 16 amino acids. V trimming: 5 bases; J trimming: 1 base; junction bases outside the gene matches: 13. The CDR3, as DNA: TGCAGCGTTAAAATCCAACAGGGGGTGAAATCCTACGAGCAGTACTTC. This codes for CSVKIQQGVKSYEQYF.

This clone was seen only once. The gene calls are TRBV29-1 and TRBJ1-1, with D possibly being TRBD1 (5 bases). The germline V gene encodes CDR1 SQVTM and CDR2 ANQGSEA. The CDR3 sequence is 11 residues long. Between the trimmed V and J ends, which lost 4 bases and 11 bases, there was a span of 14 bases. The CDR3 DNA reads TGCAGCGTTGTCCTCGGGGGGGTGGCTTTCTTT. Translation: CSVVLGGVAFF.

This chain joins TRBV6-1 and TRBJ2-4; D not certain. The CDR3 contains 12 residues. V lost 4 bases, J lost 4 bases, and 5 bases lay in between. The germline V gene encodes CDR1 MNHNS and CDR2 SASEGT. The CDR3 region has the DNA TGTGCCAGCAGTGGGAAGAAAAACATTCAGTACTTC. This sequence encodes CASSGKKNIQYF.

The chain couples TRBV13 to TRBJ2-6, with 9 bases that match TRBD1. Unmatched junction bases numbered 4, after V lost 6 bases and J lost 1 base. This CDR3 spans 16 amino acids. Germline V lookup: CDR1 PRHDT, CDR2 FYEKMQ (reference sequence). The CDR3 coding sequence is TGTGCCAGCAGGCGGACAGGGGAATCTGGGGCCAACGTCCTGACTTTC. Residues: CASRRTGESGANVLTF.

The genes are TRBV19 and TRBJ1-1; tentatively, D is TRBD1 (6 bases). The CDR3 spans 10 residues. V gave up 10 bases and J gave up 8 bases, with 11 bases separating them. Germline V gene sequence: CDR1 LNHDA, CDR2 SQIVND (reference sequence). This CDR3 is CATKQGEAFF. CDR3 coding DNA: TGTGCCACGAAACAGGGAGAAGCTTTCTTT.

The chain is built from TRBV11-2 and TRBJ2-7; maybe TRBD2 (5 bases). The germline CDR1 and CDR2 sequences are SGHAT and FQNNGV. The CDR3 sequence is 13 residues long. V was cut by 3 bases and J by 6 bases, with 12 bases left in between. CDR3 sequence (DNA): TGTGCCAGCAGCTTCGGAGGATCTATCGAGCAGTACTTC. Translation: CASSFGGSIEQYF.

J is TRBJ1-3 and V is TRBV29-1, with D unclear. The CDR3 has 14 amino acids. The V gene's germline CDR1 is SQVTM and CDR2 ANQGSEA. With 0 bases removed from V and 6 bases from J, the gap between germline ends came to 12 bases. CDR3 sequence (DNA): TGCAGCGTTGAAGACGAGACGGTGGCAAACACCATATATTTT. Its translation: CSVEDETVANTIYF.

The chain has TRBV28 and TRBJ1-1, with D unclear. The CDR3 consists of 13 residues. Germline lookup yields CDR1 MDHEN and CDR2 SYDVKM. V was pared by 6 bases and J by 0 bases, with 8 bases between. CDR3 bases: TGTGCCAGCAGACCGTCCATGAACACTGAAGCTTTCTTT. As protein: CASRPSMNTEAFF.

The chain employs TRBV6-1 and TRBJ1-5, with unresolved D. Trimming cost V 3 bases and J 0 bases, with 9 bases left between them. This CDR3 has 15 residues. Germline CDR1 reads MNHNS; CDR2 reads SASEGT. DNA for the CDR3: TGTGCCAGCAGTGAGCCCATCTATAGCAATCAGCCCCAGCATTTT. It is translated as CASSEPIYSNQPQHF.